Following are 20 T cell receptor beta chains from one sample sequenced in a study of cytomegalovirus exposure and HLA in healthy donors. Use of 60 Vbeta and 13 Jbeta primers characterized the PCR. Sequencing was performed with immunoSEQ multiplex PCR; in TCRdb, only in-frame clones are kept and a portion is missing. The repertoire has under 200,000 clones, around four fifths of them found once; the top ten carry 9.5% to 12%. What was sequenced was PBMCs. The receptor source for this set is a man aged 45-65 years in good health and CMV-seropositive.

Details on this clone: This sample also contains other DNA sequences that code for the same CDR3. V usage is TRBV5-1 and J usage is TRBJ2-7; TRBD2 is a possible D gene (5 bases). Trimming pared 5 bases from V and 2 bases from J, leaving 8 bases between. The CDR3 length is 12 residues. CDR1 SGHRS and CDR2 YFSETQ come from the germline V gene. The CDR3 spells CASSSGTYEQYF. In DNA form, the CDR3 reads TGCGCCAGCAGTTCCGGGACCTACGAGCAGTACTTC.

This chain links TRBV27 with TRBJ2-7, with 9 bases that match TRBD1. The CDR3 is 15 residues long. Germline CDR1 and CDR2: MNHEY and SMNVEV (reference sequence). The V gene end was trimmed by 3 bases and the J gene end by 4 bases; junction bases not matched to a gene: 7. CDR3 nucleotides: TGTGCCAGCAGTTTTACAGGGGGCGGCGATTACGAGCAGTACTTC. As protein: CASSFTGGGDYEQYF.

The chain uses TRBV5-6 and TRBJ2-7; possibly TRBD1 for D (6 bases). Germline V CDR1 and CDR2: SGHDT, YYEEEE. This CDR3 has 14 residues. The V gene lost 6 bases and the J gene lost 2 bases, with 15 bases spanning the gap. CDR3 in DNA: TGTGCCAGCACCAAGACAGGTCGGGCCTACGAGCAGTACTTC. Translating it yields CASTKTGRAYEQYF.

The CDR3 protein is CAWSGDSNQPQHF. In DNA, the CDR3 is TGTGCCTGGAGTGGCGATAGCAATCAGCCCCAGCATTTT. The chain couples TRBV30 to TRBJ1-5; D remains ambiguous. The V gene's germline CDR1 is GTSNPN and CDR2 SVGIG (reference sequence). Trimming pared 1 base from V and 0 bases from J, leaving 4 bases between. The CDR3 spans 13 residues.

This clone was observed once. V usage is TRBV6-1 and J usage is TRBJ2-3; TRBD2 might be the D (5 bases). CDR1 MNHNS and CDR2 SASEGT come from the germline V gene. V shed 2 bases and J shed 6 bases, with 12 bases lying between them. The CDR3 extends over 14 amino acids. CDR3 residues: CASSELVGSDTQYF. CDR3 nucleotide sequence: TGTGCCAGCAGTGAATTGGTAGGGAGCGATACGCAGTATTTT.

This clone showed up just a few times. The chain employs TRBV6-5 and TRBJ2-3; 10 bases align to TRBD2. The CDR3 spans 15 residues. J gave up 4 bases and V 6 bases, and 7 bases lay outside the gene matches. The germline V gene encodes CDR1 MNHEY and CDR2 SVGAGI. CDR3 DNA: TGTGCCAGCAGCCTAGCGGGGGAGATCGCAGATACGCAGTATTTT. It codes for CASSLAGEIADTQYF.

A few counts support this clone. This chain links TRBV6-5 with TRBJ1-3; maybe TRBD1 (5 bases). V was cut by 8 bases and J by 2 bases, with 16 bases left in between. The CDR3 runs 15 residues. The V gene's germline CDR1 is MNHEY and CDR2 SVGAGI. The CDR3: CASGRGESTGNTIYF. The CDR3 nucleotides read TGTGCCAGCGGGCGGGGGGAAAGTACTGGAAACACCATATATTTT.

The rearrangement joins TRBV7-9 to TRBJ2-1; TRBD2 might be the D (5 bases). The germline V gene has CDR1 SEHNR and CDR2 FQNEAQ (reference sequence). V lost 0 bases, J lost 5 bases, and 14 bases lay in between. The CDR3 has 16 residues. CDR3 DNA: TGTGCCAGCAGCTTAGCGAGGGCTGGATACGACAATGAGCAGTTCTTC. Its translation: CASSLARAGYDNEQFF.

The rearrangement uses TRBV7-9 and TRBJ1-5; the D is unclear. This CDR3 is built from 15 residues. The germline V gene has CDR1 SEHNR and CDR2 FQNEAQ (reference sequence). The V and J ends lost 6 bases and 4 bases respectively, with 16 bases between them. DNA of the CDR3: TGTGCCAGCAGTCCGGCAGGTTTGGGTAATCAGCCCCAGCATTTT. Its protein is CASSPAGLGNQPQHF.

CDR3 residues: CASSQRTGLTDTQYF. CDR3 DNA sequence: TGTGCCAGCAGCCAGCGGACAGGGCTCACAGATACGCAGTATTTT. This rearrangement joins TRBV11-3 to TRBJ2-3, with 8 bases lining up with TRBD1. This CDR3 has 15 amino acids. Trimming removed 5 bases from V and 2 bases from J; junction bases left unmatched: 6. The germline gives CDR1 SGHNT, CDR2 YENEEA.

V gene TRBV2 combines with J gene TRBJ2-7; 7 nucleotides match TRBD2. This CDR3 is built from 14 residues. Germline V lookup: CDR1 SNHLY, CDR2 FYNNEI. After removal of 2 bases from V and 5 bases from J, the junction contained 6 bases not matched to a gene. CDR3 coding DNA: TGTGCCAGCAGTGAATTGCGGGAGTCTGACGAGCAGTACTTC. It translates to CASSELRESDEQYF.

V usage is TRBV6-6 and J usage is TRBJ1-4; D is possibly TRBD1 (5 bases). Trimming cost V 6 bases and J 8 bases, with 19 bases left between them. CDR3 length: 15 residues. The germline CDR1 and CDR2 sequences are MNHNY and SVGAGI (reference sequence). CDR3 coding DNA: TGTGCCAGCAGGGGCGCAGGGTTTGAAGAGGAAAAACTGTTTTTT. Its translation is CASRGAGFEEEKLFF.

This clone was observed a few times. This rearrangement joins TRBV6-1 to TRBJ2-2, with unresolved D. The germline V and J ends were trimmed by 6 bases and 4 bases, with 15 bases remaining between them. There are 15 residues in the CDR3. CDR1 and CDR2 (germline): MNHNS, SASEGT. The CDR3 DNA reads TGTGCCAGCAGCCTTCCTGACACGCTCACCGGGGAGCTGTTTTTT. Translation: CASSLPDTLTGELFF.

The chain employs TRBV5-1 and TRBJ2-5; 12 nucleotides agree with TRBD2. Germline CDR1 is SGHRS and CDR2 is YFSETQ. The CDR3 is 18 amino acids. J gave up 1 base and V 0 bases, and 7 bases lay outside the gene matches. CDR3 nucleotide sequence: TGCGCCAGCAGCTTGGGTCTAGCGGGAGGGCCCCTCCAAGAGACCCAGTACTTC. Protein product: CASSLGLAGGPLQETQYF.

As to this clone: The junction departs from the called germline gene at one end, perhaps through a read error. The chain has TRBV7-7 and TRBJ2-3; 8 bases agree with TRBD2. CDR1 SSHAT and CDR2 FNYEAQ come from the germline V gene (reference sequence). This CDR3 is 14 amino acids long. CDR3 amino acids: CASSRGGRTDTQYF. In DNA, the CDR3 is TGTGCTAGCAGCCGCGGGGGGCGCACAGATACGCAGTATTTT. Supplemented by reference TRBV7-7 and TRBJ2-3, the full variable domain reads GAGVSQSPRYKVTKRGQDVTLRCDPISSHATLYWYQQALGQGPEFLTYFNYEAQPDKSGLPSDRFSAERPEGSISTLTIQRTEQRDSAMYRCASSRGGRTDTQYFGPGTRLTVL.

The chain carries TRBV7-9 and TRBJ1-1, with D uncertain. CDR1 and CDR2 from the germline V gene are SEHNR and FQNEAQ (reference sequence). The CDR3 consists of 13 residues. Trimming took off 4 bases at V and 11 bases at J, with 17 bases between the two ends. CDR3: CASSSSLGGDAFF. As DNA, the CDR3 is TGTGCCAGCAGCTCATCCCTGGGAGGCGACGCTTTCTTT.

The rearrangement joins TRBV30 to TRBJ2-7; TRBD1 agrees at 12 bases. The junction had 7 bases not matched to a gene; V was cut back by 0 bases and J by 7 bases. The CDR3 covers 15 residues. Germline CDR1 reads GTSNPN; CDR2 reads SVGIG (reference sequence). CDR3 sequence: CAWSVPGQGAEEQYF. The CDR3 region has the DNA TGTGCCTGGAGTGTACCGGGACAGGGGGCAGAAGAGCAGTACTTC.

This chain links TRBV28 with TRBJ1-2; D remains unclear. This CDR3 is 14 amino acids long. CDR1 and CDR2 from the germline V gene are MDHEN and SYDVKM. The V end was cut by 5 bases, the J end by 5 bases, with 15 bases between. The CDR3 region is CASSLLEDLYGYTF. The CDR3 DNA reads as TGTGCCAGCAGTCTCTTAGAGGATCTTTATGGCTACACCTTC.

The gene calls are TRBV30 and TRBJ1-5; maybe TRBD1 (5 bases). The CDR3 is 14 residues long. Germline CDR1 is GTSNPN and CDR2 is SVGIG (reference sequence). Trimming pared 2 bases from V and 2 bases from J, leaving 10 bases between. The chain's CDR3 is CAWSSGRGNQPQHF. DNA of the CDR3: TGTGCCTGGAGTAGTGGCAGGGGCAATCAGCCCCAGCATTTT.

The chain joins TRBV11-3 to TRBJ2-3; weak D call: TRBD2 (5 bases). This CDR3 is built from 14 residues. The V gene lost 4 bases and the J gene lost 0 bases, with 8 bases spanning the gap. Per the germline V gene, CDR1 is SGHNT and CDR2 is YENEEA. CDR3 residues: CASSSSLSTDTQYF. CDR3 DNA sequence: TGTGCCAGCAGCTCTAGCCTAAGCACAGATACGCAGTATTTT.